This passage covers 21 T cell receptor beta chains from one sample sequenced in a study of CD8 T cells in Susac syndrome. RNA was extracted with the RNeasy kit, and a quantity of about 0.45 to 1 ug was reverse transcribed using random hexamers. Each CDR3 protein is one row after TCRdb ran MiXCR on the immunoSEQ multiplex PCR reads. The sample holds around 280,000 distinct CDR3 sequences, around 84% seen once. Material: CD8+ T cells from PBMCs. These TCRs come from a human donor with multiple sclerosis.

CDR3 region: CASSQLGRVEQYF. The CDR3 bases are TGCGCCAGCAGCCAACTCGGCAGGGTCGAGCAGTACTTC. The chain has TRBV4-1 and TRBJ2-7, with D possibly matching TRBD1 (5 bases). This CDR3 spans 13 amino acids. Per germline, CDR1 MGHRA and CDR2 YSYEKL. V was shortened by 2 bases and J by 6 bases, with 11 bases between the two germline ends.

The gene calls are TRBV6-5 and TRBJ2-7; a weak D match, TRBD1 (6 bases). CDR1 and CDR2 (germline): MNHEY, SVGAGI. Trimming stripped 2 bases from V and 2 bases from J, with 16 bases between. The CDR3 is 16 amino acids. DNA for the CDR3: TGTGCCAGCAGTTACCCCGGCGAGGCAGGGGCCTACGAGCAGTACTTC. This codes for CASSYPGEAGAYEQYF.

The CDR3 region has the DNA TGTGCCAGCAGTTTTCCTATGACCGGGGAGCTGTTTTTT. Its translation is CASSFPMTGELFF. This chain connects TRBV6-5 to TRBJ2-2; D ambiguous. This CDR3 spans 13 amino acids. V gave up 4 bases and J gave up 5 bases, with 8 bases separating them. The germline gives CDR1 MNHEY, CDR2 SVGAGI.

This clonotype appeared a few times. The rearrangement uses TRBV7-9 and TRBJ2-7; 9 bases align to TRBD1. Looked up from germline, CDR1 is SEHNR and CDR2 is FQNEAQ (reference sequence). The CDR3 contains 14 residues. With V trimmed by 5 bases and J by 6 bases, 8 bases remained unmatched. This CDR3 reads CASSARQGVGEQYF. DNA of the CDR3: TGTGCCAGCAGCGCCCGACAGGGGGTCGGCGAGCAGTACTTC.

The chain joins TRBV20-1 to TRBJ2-1; 8 positions agree with TRBD2. Per the germline V gene, CDR1 is DFQATT and CDR2 is SNEGSKA (reference sequence). CDR3 length: 15 amino acids. With V trimmed by 3 bases and J by 2 bases, 6 bases remained unmatched. CDR3 region: CSARGSGEAYNEQFF. DNA for the CDR3: TGCAGTGCTAGGGGTAGCGGGGAAGCCTACAATGAGCAGTTCTTC.

The CDR3 sequence: CASSLDRDTQYF. CDR3 nucleotide sequence: TGTGCCAGCAGCTTAGATAGGGATACGCAGTATTTT. The V and J genes are TRBV11-2 and TRBJ2-3; D is ambiguous. CDR1 is SGHAT and CDR2 is FQNNGV in the germline V gene. V was shortened by 0 bases and J by 6 bases, with 4 bases between the two germline ends. The CDR3 loop spans 12 amino acids.

The V and J genes are TRBV27 and TRBJ1-1; D unclear. Germline CDR1 reads MNHEY; CDR2 reads SMNVEV (reference sequence). The CDR3 extends over 14 amino acids. V dropped 4 bases and J dropped 0 bases, with 9 bases sitting between them. The CDR3 protein is CASSSMTVNTEAFF. The CDR3 DNA sequence: TGTGCCAGCAGTTCTATGACGGTGAACACTGAAGCTTTCTTT.

The chain recombines TRBV5-6 with TRBJ2-3; the match to TRBD1 covers 8 bases. The germline V gene encodes CDR1 SGHDT and CDR2 YYEEEE. There are 13 residues in the CDR3. Trimming removed 4 bases from V and 3 bases from J; junction bases left unmatched: 1. CDR3 residues: CASSDRGTDTQYF. CDR3 bases: TGTGCCAGCAGCGACAGGGGAACAGATACGCAGTATTTT.

This clonotype is a singleton in its sample. This chain links TRBV20-1 with TRBJ1-1; D is perhaps TRBD1 (5 bases). The CDR3 length is 9 residues. V was clipped by 5 bases and J by 10 bases, with 8 bases between them. Germline-derived CDR1 and CDR2 are DFQATT and SNEGSKA (reference sequence). The CDR3 bases are TGCAGTGCTGCTACAGGAGCTTTCTTT. It translates to CSAATGAFF.

The CDR3 sequence is CASSLEVYTDTQYF. The DNA of the CDR3 is TGTGCCAGCAGCTTAGAGGTCTACACAGATACGCAGTATTTT. V gene TRBV7-9 combines with J gene TRBJ2-3; the D is unclear. Germline values: CDR1 SEHNR, CDR2 FQNEAQ (reference sequence). Trimming left V 1 base short and J 2 bases short, with 7 bases between. The CDR3 is 14 residues long.

The rearrangement joins TRBV20-1 to TRBJ2-5; D remains unclear. The CDR3 is 11 residues long. The V and J ends lost 0 bases and 3 bases respectively, with 2 bases between them. CDR1 DFQATT and CDR2 SNEGSKA come from the germline V gene (reference sequence). The CDR3 DNA follows: TGCAGTGCTAGAGAGGAAGAGACCCAGTACTTC. Amino acids: CSAREEETQYF.

The rearrangement uses TRBV6-5 and TRBJ1-5; D possibly corresponds to TRBD1 (6 bases). Trimming pared 6 bases from V and 3 bases from J, leaving 12 bases between. This CDR3 contains 14 residues. Germline CDR1 and CDR2: MNHEY and SVGAGI. The CDR3 is CASSPTGFNQPQHF. CDR3 nucleotides: TGTGCCAGCAGCCCAACAGGGTTCAATCAGCCCCAGCATTTT.

J is TRBJ2-5 and V is TRBV11-2; TRBD2 matches 10 bases. The CDR3 consists of 18 residues. Germline CDR1 and CDR2: SGHAT and FQNNGV. V was pared by 3 bases and J by 7 bases, with 17 bases of the junction left unmatched. The CDR3 DNA reads as TGTGCCAGCAGCTTCGGACTAGCGGAAAGAGAGGGGGTGGGGACCCAGTACTTC. Translating gives CASSFGLAEREGVGTQYF.

The V and J genes are TRBV15 and TRBJ2-6; 7 nucleotides line up with TRBD1. The CDR3 spans 14 residues. Trimming cost V 6 bases and J 2 bases; bases outside gene matches: 1. Per the germline V gene, CDR1 is LNHNV and CDR2 is YYDKDF (reference sequence). The CDR3 protein is CATSTGAGANVLTF. DNA of the CDR3: TGTGCCACCAGTACAGGGGCTGGGGCCAACGTCCTGACTTTC.

This rearrangement joins TRBV29-1 to TRBJ2-1; 13 bases map to TRBD2. Germline CDR1 is SQVTM and CDR2 is ANQGSEA. V was clipped by 8 bases and J by 4 bases; unmatched bases: 5. The CDR3 totals 14 residues. The CDR3 spells CSSLGLAGYNEQFF. CDR3 DNA sequence: TGCAGCTCCCTGGGACTAGCGGGGTACAATGAGCAGTTCTTC.

J is TRBJ2-7 and V is TRBV2, with 10 bases lining up with TRBD1. The V segment lost 6 bases and the J segment 1 base; nucleotides outside the gene matches: 9. There are 16 residues in the CDR3. CDR1 and CDR2 (germline): SNHLY, FYNNEI. In DNA form, the CDR3 reads TGTGCCAGCAGCCCGGGACAGGGGACGAGGTCCTACGAGCAGTACTTC. This translates into CASSPGQGTRSYEQYF.

The chain couples TRBV7-9 to TRBJ2-7; D is unresolved. This CDR3 is built from 14 residues. The germline V gene has CDR1 SEHNR and CDR2 FQNEAQ (reference sequence). V was shortened by 1 base and J by 0 bases, with 7 bases between the two germline ends. The CDR3 nucleotides read TGTGCCAGCAGCTTAGTAGTTAGCTCCTACGAGCAGTACTTC. This translates into CASSLVVSSYEQYF. The full variable domain, rest sourced from reference TRBV7-9 and TRBJ2-7, is DTGVSQNPRHKITKRGQNVTFRCDPISEHNRLYWYRQTLGQGPEFLTYFQNEAQLEKSRLLSDRFSAERPKGSFSTLEIQRTEQGDSAMYLCASSLVVSSYEQYFGPGTRLTVT.

The rearrangement uses TRBV13 and TRBJ2-1, with D maybe TRBD2 (5 bases). The germline V gene has CDR1 PRHDT and CDR2 FYEKMQ (reference sequence). The CDR3 is 14 amino acids. The ends were cut back, 6 bases at V and 0 bases at J, with 9 bases in the middle. CDR3 protein: CASSSAGSYNEQFF. CDR3 sequence (DNA): TGTGCCAGCAGTTCCGCGGGCTCCTACAATGAGCAGTTCTTC.

V is TRBV13 and J is TRBJ1-3, with unresolved D. Germline V lookup: CDR1 PRHDT, CDR2 FYEKMQ (reference sequence). The V and J ends lost 3 bases and 2 bases respectively, with 8 bases between them. The CDR3 sequence is 14 residues long. CDR3 nucleotide sequence: TGTGCCAGCAGCTTTGAACAGCCTGGAAACACCATATATTTT. It is translated as CASSFEQPGNTIYF.

The rearrangement joins TRBV3-1 to TRBJ1-2; D is unclear. Germline-derived CDR1 and CDR2 are LGHDT and YNNKEL (reference sequence). This CDR3 is built from 13 residues. The ends were cut back, 0 bases at V and 2 bases at J, with 4 bases in the middle. The CDR3 loop reads CASSQDPNYGYTF. The CDR3 region has the DNA TGTGCCAGCAGCCAAGATCCCAACTATGGCTACACCTTC.

The chain recombines TRBV2 with TRBJ2-7, with TRBD2 matching 8 bases. This CDR3 is 14 amino acids long. The trim removed 4 bases at V and 4 bases at J, leaving 6 bases unmatched. Per germline, CDR1 SNHLY and CDR2 FYNNEI. CDR3 nucleotides: TGTGCCAGCAGTGGGGAGCGGGAGAGGTACGAGCAGTACTTC. It codes for CASSGERERYEQYF.